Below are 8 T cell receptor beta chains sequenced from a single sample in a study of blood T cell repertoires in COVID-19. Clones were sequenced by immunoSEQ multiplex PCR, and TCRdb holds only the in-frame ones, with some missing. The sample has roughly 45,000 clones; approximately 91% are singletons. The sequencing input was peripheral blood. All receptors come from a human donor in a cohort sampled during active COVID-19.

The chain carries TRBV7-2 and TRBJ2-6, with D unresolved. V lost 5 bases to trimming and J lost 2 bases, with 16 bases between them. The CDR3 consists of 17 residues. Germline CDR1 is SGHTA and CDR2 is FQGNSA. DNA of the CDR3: TGTGCCAGCAGCCCATATTTCGAGCCCCCTGGGGCCAACGTCCTGACTTTC. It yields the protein CASSPYFEPPGANVLTF.

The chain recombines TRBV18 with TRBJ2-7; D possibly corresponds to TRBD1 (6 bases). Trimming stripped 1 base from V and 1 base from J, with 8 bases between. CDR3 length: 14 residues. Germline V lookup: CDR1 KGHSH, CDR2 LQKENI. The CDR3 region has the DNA TGTGCCAGCTCACCACAGGGACAATCCTACGAGCAGTACTTC. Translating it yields CASSPQGQSYEQYF.

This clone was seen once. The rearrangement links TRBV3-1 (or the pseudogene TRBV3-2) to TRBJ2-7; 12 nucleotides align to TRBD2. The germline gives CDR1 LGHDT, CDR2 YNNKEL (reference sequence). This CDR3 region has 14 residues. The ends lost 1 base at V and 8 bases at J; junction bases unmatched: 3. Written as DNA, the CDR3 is TGTGCCAGCAGCCAAGGACTAGCGGGGGTTAAGCAGTACTTC. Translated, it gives CASSQGLAGVKQYF.

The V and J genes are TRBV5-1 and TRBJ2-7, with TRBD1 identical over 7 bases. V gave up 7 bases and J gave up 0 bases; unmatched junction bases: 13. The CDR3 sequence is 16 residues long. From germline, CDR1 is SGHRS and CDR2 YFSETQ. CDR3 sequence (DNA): TGCGCCAGCGCTCTGACATCGGGACAGAGCTCCTACGAGCAGTACTTC. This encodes CASALTSGQSSYEQYF.

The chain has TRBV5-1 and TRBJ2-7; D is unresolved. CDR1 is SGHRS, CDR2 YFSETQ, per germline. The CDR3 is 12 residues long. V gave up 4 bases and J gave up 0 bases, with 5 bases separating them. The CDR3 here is CASSASSYEQYF. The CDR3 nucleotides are TGCGCCAGCAGCGCTAGCTCCTACGAGCAGTACTTC.

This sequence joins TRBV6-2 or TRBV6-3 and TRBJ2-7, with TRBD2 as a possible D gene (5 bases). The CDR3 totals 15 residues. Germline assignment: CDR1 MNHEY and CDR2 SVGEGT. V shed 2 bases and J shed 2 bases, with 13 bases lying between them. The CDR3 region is CASSYPGSLTYEQYF. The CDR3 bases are TGTGCCAGCAGTTACCCGGGATCCCTTACCTACGAGCAGTACTTC.

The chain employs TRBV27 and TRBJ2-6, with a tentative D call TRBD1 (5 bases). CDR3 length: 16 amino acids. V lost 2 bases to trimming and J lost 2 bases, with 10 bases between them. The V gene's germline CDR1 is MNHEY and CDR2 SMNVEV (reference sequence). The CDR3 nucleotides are TGTGCCAGCAGTTTAAGGGGTACCACTGGGGCCAACGTCCTGACTTTC. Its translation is CASSLRGTTGANVLTF.

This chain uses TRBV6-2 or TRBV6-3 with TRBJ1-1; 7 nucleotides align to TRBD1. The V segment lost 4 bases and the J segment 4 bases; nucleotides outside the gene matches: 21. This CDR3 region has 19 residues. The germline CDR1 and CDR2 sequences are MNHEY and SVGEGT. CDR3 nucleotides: TGTGCCAGCAGTTTCAATGACATTGGAGGGGGCCGGGCGGGCACTGAAGCTTTCTTT. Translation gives CASSFNDIGGGRAGTEAFF.